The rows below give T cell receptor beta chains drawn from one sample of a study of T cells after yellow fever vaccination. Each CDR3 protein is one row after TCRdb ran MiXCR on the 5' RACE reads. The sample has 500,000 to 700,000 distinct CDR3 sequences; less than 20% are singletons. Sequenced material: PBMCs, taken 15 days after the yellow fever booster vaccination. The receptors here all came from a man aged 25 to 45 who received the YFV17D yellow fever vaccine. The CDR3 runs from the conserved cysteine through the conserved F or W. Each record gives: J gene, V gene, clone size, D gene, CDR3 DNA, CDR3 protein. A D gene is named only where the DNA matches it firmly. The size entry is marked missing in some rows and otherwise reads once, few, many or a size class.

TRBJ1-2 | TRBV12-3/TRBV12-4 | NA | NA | TGTGCCAGCAGTTCCCGGGACTATAAGGAGTTC | CASSSRDYKEF
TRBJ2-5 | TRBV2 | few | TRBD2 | TGTGCCAGCAGGGCTAGCGGAGGGGAAGAGACCCAGTACTTC | CASRASGGEETQYF
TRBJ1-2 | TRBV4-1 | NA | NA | TGCGCCAGCAGCCAAGAACCAGATGGCTACACCTTC | CASSQEPDGYTF
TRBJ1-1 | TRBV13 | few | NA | TGTGCCAGCAGCCTATGGCGGGTAAACACTGAAGCTTTCTTT | CASSLWRVNTEAFF
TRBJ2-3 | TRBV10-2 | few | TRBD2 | TGCGCCAGCAGTAACCTTCGACTAGCGGGAGCCACAGATACGCAGTATTTT | CASSNLRLAGATDTQYF
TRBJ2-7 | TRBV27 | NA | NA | TGTGCCAGCAGTTTACTGGGCCAGGCCTACGAGCAGTACTTC | CASSLLGQAYEQYF
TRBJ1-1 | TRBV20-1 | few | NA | TGCAGTGCTAGTGCCTCTTTAAGGGCTGAAGCTTTCTTT | CSASASLRAEAFF
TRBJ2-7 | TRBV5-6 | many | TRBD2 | TGTGCCAGCAGCTTACTAGCGGGACGGAGAGAGCAGTACTTC | CASSLLAGRREQYF
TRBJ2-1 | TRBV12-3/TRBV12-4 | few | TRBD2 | TGTGCCAGCAGTTTCAGCGGGAGTACCCTCATCCTCAACAATGAGCAGTTCTTC | CASSFSGSTLILNNEQFF
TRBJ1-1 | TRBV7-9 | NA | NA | TGTGCCAGCAGCCACGGGGACCGAATGAACACTGAAGCTTTCTTT | CASSHGDRMNTEAFF
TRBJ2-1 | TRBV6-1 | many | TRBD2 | TGTGCCAGTACCGGACTAGCGGAAAACAATGAGCAGTTCTTC | CASTGLAENNEQFF
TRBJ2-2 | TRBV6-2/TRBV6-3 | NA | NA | TGTGCCAGCAGTATCGGGGCCGCCGGGGAGCTGTTTTTT | CASSIGAAGELFF
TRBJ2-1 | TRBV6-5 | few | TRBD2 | TGTGCCAGCAGTTTACTGGGGGGGGGATACAATGAGCAGTTCTTC | CASSLLGGGYNEQFF
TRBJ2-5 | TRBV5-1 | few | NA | TGCGCCAGCAGCTTAAGGCGGCAGTTCCAAGAGACCCAGTACTTC | CASSLRRQFQETQYF
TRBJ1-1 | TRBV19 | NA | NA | TGTGCCATCAGCCCCGGGCCGTTGAACACTGAAGCTTTCTTT | CAISPGPLNTEAFF
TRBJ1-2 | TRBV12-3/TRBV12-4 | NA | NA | TGTGCCAGCAGTTCCGCCCGCGGCTATGGCTACACCTTC | CASSSARGYGYTF
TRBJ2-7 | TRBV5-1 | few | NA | TGCGCCAGCACGGGGGACAGCTCCTACGAGCAGTACTTC | CASTGDSSYEQYF
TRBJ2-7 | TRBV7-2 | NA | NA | TGTGCCAGCAGCTTGGCCGGGACCGAGACCTACGAGCAGTACTTC | CASSLAGTETYEQYF
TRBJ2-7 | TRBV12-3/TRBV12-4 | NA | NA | TGTGCCAGCAGCACCGACCCCTACGAGCAGTACTTC | CASSTDPYEQYF
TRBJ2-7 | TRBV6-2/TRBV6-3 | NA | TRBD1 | TGTGCCAGCAGTTCCAGGGGGCCGGTCTACGAGCAGTACTTC | CASSSRGPVYEQYF
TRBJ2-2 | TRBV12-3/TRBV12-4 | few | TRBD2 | TGTGCCAGCAGTAGCGTTGGACTAGCGGGAGTTGGGGAGCTGTTTTTT | CASSSVGLAGVGELFF
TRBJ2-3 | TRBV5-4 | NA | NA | TGTGCCAGCAGCACCCAGCCCCTCGGCACAGATACGCAGTATTTT | CASSTQPLGTDTQYF
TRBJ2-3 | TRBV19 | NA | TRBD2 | TGTGCCAGTACCAACCGACTAGCGGGAGCAGATACGCAGTATTTT | CASTNRLAGADTQYF
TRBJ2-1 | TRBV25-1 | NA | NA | TGTGCCAGCAGTGAAGGGACTTACAATGAGCAGTTCTTC | CASSEGTYNEQFF
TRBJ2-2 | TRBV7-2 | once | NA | TGTGCCAGCAGCTTAGTTAAATCCGGGGAGCTGTTTTTT | CASSLVKSGELFF
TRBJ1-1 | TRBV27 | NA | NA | TGTGCCAGCAGTTTTACGGGGTACACTGAAGCTTTCTTT | CASSFTGYTEAFF
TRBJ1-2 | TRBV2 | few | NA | TGTGCCAGCAGCCCTGGGACCGGTCTGGCCTATGGCTACACCTTC | CASSPGTGLAYGYTF
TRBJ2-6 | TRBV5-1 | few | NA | TGCGCCAGCACCCTTAGTGGGGCCAACGTCCTGACTTTC | CASTLSGANVLTF
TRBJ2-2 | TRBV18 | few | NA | TGTGCCAGCTCACCAGGCCCCGCGAACACCGGGGAGCTGTTTTTT | CASSPGPANTGELFF
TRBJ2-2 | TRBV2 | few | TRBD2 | TGTGCCAGCAGTGTTATATCCAGCGGGAGTGCCGGGGAGCTGTTTTTT | CASSVISSGSAGELFF
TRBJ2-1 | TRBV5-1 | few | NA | TGCGCCAGCAGCTTGGAAAGGGAGCAGTTCTTC | CASSLEREQFF
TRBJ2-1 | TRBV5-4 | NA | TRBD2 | TGTGCCAGCAGCTTGGAACTTAGCGGGGACAATGAGCAGTTCTTC | CASSLELSGDNEQFF
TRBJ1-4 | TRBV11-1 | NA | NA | TGTGCCAGCAGCTTAAACACCGGGACCGGGGCCGGCACAACTAATGAAAAACTGTTTTTT | CASSLNTGTGAGTTNEKLFF
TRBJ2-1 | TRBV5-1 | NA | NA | TGCGCCAGCAGCTCGGACAGTTCCTACAATGAGCAGTTCTTC | CASSSDSSYNEQFF
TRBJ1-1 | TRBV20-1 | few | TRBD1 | TGCAGTGCTCTGACAGGGGAGCCTGAAGCTTTCTTT | CSALTGEPEAFF
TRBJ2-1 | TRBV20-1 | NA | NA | TGCAGTGCTAGAGATGACCACCACAATGAGCAGTTCTTC | CSARDDHHNEQFF
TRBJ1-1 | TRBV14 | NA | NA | TGTGCCAGCAGCCAATTCAGGGAGGCTGAAGCTTTCTTT | CASSQFREAEAFF
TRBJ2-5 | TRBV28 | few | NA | TGTGCCAGCAGTGGTCAGCTCAGGGGAGAGACCCAGTACTTC | CASSGQLRGETQYF
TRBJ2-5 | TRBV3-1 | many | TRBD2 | TGTGCCAGCAGCCACACCACTAGCGGGAGTTGGCAAGAGACCCAGTACTTC | CASSHTTSGSWQETQYF
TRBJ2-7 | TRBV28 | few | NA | TGTGCCAGCAGTTCCGGACCTAAAACGCGCGAGCAGTACTTC | CASSSGPKTREQYF
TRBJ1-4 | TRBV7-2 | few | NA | TGTGCCAGCAGACCTGAAGGGGGGCCTACGGGCGAACTGTTTTTT | CASRPEGGPTGELFF
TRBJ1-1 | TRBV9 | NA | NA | TGTGCCAGCAGCTACGGGACCCGGGGTGAAGTTTTCTTT | CASSYGTRGEVFF